The 3 T cell receptor beta chains below were found in one sample sequenced in a study of beta chain features in type 1 diabetes. Sequencing targeted expressed TCRB transcripts, as all isolated RNA had been reverse transcribed. Produced via immunoSEQ multiplex PCR; TCRdb's table is partial and in-frame only. This sample has more than 30,000 clones, with 50% to 75% found just once. The specimen was Tregs from blood. The receptors here all came from a woman between 25 and 40 years old in good health.

V is TRBV5-1 and J is TRBJ2-2; TRBD2 is a possible D gene (6 bases). CDR1 SGHRS and CDR2 YFSETQ come from the germline V gene. This CDR3 comprises 13 residues. V was pared by 4 bases and J by 8 bases, with 12 bases between. For the CDR3, the DNA is TGCGCCAGCAGCACGGGGACTGGGGGGGAGCTGTTTTTT. Amino acids: CASSTGTGGELFF.

The chain combines TRBV30 with TRBJ2-2; 7 bases fit TRBD2. The CDR3 length is 16 residues. V was pared by 4 bases and J by 4 bases, with 12 bases of the junction left unmatched. The germline V gene has CDR1 GTSNPN and CDR2 SVGIG (reference sequence). The CDR3 loop is CAWTGGSAVFTGELFF. CDR3 DNA sequence: TGTGCCTGGACTGGCGGGAGTGCTGTGTTCACCGGGGAGCTGTTTTTT.

The chain recombines TRBV19 with TRBJ2-7, with D possibly being TRBD2 (5 bases). V lost 3 bases, J lost 3 bases, and 12 bases lay in between. Germline V gene lookup returns CDR1 LNHDA and CDR2 SQIVND (reference sequence). The CDR3 spans 14 residues. The CDR3 loop is CASSIRGLVYEQYF. The CDR3 DNA reads TGTGCCAGTAGTATTCGGGGTTTAGTCTACGAGCAGTACTTC.